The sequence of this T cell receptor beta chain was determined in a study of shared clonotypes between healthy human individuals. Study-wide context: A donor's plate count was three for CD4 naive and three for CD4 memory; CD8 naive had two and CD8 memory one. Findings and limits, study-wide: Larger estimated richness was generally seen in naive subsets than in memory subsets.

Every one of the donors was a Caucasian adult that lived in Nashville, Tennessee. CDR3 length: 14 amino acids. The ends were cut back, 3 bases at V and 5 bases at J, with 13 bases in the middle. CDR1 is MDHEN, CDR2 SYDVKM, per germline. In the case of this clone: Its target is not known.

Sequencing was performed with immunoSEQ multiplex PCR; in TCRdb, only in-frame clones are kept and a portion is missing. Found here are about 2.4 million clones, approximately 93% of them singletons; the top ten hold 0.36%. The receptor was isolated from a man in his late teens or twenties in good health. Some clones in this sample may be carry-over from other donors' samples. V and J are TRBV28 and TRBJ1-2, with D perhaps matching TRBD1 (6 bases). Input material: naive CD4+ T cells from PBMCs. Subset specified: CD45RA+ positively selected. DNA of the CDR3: TGTGCCAGCAGTTTGGGCAGGGGTTGGTATGGCTACACCTTC. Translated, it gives CASSLGRGWYGYTF.